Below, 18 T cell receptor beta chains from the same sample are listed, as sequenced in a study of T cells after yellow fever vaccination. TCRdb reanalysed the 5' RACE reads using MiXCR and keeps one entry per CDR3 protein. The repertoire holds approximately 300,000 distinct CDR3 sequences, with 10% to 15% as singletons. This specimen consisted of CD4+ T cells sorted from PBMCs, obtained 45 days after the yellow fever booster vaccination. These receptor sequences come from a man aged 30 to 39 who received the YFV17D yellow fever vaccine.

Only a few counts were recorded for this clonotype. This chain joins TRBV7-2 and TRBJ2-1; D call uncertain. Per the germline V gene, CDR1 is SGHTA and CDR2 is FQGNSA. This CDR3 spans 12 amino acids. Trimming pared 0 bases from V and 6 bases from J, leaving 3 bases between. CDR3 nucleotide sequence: TGTGCCAGCAGCTTAGCCGTCAATGAGCAGTTCTTC. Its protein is CASSLAVNEQFF.

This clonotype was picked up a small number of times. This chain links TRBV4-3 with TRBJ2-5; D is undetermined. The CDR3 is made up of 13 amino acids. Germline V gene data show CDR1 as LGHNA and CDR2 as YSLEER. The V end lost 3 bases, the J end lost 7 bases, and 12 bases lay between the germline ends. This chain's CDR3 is CASSQGFLGTQYF. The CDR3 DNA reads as TGCGCCAGCAGCCAGGGCTTCTTGGGGACCCAGTACTTC.

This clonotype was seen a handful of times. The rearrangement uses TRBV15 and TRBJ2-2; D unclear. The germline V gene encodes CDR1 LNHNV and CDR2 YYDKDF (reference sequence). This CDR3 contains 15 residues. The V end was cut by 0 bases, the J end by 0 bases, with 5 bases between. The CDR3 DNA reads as TGTGCCACCAGCAGAGATCGACCGAACACCGGGGAGCTGTTTTTT. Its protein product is CATSRDRPNTGELFF.

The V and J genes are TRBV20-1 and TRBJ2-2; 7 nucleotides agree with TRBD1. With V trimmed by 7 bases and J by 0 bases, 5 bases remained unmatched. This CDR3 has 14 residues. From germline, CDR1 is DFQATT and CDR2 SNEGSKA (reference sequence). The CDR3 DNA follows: TGCAGTGTCCCGGGACAGACGAACACCGGGGAGCTGTTTTTT. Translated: CSVPGQTNTGELFF.

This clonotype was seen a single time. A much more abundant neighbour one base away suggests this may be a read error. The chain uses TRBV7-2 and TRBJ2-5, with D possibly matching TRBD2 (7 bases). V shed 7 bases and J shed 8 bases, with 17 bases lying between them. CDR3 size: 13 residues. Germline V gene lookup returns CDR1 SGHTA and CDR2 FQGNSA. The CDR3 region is CASTAGAGYTQYF. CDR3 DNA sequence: TGTGCCAGCACCGCGGGGGCGGGGTATACCCAGTACTTC.

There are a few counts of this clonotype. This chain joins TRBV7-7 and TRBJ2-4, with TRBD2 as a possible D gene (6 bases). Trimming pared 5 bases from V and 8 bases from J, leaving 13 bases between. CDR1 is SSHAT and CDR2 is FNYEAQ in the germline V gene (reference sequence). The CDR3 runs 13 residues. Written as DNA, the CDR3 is TGTGCCAGCAGCCCCAAAGGCGGGGACATTCAGTACTTC. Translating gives CASSPKGGDIQYF.

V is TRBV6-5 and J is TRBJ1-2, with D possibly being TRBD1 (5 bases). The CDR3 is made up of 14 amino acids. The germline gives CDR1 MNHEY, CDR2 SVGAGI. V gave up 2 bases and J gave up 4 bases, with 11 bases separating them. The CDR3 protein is CASSYLGGVYGYTF. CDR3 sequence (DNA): TGTGCCAGCAGTTACCTAGGAGGGGTCTATGGCTACACCTTC.

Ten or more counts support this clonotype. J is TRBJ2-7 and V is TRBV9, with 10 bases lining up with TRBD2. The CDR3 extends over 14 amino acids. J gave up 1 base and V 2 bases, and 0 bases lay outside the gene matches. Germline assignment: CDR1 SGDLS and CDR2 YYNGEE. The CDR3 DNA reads TGTGCCAGCAGCGTGACTAGCGGGTCCTACGAGCAGTACTTC. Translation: CASSVTSGSYEQYF.

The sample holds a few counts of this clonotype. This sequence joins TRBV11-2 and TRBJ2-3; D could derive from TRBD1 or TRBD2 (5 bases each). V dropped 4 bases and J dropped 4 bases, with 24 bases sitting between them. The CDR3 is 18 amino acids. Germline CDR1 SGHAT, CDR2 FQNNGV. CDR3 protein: CASSSFTPAWGSPDTQYF. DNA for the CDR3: TGTGCCAGCAGCTCATTCACCCCCGCGTGGGGGAGCCCAGATACGCAGTATTTT.

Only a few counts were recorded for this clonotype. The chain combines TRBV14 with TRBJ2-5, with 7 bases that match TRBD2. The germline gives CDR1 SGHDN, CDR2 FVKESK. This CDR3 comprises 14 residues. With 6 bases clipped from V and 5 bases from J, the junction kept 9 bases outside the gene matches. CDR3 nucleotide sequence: TGTGCCAGCAGTACAGCGGGAAATCGGGAGACCCAGTACTTC. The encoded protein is CASSTAGNRETQYF.

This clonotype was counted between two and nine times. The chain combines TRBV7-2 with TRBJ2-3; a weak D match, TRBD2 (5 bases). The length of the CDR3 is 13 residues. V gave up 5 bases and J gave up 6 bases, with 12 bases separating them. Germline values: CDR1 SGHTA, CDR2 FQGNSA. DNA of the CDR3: TGTGCCAGCAGCCTGAGCGGTTCGGATACGCAGTATTTT. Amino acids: CASSLSGSDTQYF.

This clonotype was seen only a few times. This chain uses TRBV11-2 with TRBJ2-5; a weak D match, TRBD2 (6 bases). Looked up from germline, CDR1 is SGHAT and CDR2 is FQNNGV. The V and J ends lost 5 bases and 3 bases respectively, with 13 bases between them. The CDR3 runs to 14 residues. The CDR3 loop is CASSVTRREETQYF. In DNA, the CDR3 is TGTGCCAGCAGCGTTACACGGAGGGAAGAGACCCAGTACTTC.

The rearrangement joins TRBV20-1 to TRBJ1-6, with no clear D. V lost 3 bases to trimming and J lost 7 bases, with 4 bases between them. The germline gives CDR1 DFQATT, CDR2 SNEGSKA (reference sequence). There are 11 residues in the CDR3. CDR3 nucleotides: TGCAGTGCTAGGGCCAATTCACCCCTCCACTTT. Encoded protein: CSARANSPLHF.

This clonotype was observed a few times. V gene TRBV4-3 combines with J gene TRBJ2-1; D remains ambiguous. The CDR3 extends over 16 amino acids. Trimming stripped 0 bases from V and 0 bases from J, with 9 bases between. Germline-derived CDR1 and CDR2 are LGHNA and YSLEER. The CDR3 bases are TGCGCCAGCAGCCAAGATTTGAGGAGCTCCTACAATGAGCAGTTCTTC. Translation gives CASSQDLRSSYNEQFF.

This CDR3 is CASSWRTTDTQYF. The CDR3 DNA sequence: TGTGCCAGCAGCTGGAGGACGACAGATACGCAGTATTTT. This chain joins TRBV9 and TRBJ2-3; possible D gene TRBD2, 5 bases. The ends were cut back, 4 bases at V and 3 bases at J, with 9 bases in the middle. Germline CDR1 reads SGDLS; CDR2 reads YYNGEE. The CDR3 is 13 residues long. The full variable domain, completed using reference TRBV9 and TRBJ2-3, is DSGVTQTPKHLITATGQRVTLRCSPRSGDLSVYWYQQSLDQGLQFLIQYYNGEERAKGNILERFSAQQFPDLHSELNLSSLELGDSALYFCASSWRTTDTQYFGPGTRLTVL.

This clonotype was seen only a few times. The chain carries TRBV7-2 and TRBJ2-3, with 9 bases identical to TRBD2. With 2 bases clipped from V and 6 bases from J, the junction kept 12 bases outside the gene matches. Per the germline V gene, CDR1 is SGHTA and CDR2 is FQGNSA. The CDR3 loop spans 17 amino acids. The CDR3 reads CASSLKVLSGRMDTQYF. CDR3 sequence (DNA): TGTGCCAGCAGCTTAAAAGTTCTTAGCGGGAGAATGGATACGCAGTATTTT.

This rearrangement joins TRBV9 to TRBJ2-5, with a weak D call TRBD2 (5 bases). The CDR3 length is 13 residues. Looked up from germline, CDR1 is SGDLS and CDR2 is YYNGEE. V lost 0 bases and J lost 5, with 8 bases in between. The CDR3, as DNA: TGTGCCAGCAGCGTAGGAGGGTTCGAGACCCAGTACTTC. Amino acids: CASSVGGFETQYF.

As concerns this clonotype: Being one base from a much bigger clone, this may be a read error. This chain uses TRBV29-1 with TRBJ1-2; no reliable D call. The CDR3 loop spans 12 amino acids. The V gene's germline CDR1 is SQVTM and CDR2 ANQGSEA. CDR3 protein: CRVLGSNYGYTF. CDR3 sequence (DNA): TGCAGAGTTTTAGGAAGTAACTATGGCTACACCTTC.